One sample yielded the 5 T cell receptor beta chains listed below, sequenced in a study of blood T cell repertoires in COVID-19. The protocol was immunoSEQ multiplex PCR, while the TCRdb copy is restricted to in-frame clones and leaves out a portion. This sample has over 60,000 clones; more than 75% occur once, and the top ten carry about 12%. The sample consisted of peripheral blood. All receptors come from a human donor in a cohort sampled during active COVID-19.

The chain joins TRBV11-3 to TRBJ1-2, with D perhaps TRBD1 (5 bases). The CDR3 length is 13 residues. V was trimmed by 3 bases and J by 4 bases, leaving 9 bases between them. Per the germline V gene, CDR1 is SGHNT and CDR2 is YENEEA. This CDR3 is CASSFGGGYGYTF. As DNA, the CDR3 is TGTGCCAGCAGCTTCGGGGGGGGCTATGGCTACACCTTC.

The J gene is TRBJ1-2, the V gene TRBV2; no definite D call. Germline V lookup: CDR1 SNHLY, CDR2 FYNNEI. V dropped 4 bases and J dropped 2 bases, with 5 bases sitting between them. CDR3 length: 12 residues. CDR3 coding DNA: TGTGCCAGCAGTGTTCAGAACTATGGCTACACCTTC. Its protein is CASSVQNYGYTF.

The J gene is TRBJ2-1, the V gene TRBV11-3; D is perhaps TRBD2 (5 bases). The germline V gene encodes CDR1 SGHNT and CDR2 YENEEA. This CDR3 spans 18 amino acids. Trimming cost V 4 bases and J 0 bases, with 19 bases left between them. The CDR3 loop is CASSSTRPTGSSYNEQFF. The CDR3 region has the DNA TGTGCCAGCAGCTCGACACGCCCTACGGGGAGCTCCTACAATGAGCAGTTCTTC.

The chain couples TRBV2 to TRBJ1-5; D uncertain. The V and J ends lost 0 bases and 5 bases respectively, with 8 bases between them. CDR3 length: 14 residues. Looked up from germline, CDR1 is SNHLY and CDR2 is FYNNEI. The CDR3 sequence: CASSEARSDQPQHF. The CDR3 DNA follows: TGTGCCAGCAGTGAAGCGAGGTCTGATCAGCCCCAGCATTTT.

V and J are TRBV7-8 and TRBJ1-1; 11 bases are a match to TRBD1. Looked up from germline, CDR1 is SGHVS and CDR2 is FQNEAQ. Losses at the gene ends were 4 bases for V and 12 bases for J; bases not matched to a gene: 7. This CDR3 has 13 amino acids. The CDR3 DNA reads TGTGCCAGCAGCTCGGGGACAGGGGGAGTACCTTTCTTT. Translation: CASSSGTGGVPFF.